The clone carrying this T cell receptor beta chain was recorded a few times. TCRdb redid the calling of the RACE reads with MiXCR, one entry per CDR3 protein. The data contain more than 250,000 distinct CDR3 sequences, about 9% of them singletons. Germline loops: CDR1 MDHEN, CDR2 SYDVKM. The V gene lost 7 bases and the J gene lost 2 bases, with 17 bases spanning the gap. The CDR3 loop spans 15 amino acids. Described time point: pre-sensitization, week 0. The treatment is: therapeutic diphenylcyclopropenone sensitization with weekly scalp DPC. These data are taken from a study of human T cells and chemical hapten exposure.

The chain carries TRBV28 and TRBJ2-5, with D hard to call. The receptor comes from a woman between 40 and 55 years old with alopecia areata. Some clones in this sample may be carry-over from other donors' samples. Sequenced material: whole blood, taken in connection with sensitization to the hapten diphenylcyclopropenone (DPC). The CDR3: CASTTPGLTQETQYF. The CDR3 nucleotides are TGTGCCAGCACCACCCCCGGGCTGACTCAAGAGACCCAGTACTTC.